The 21 T cell receptor beta chains below come from one sample, sequenced in a study of blood T cells in healthy people across ages. A sample-barcoded 5' primer and a J-beta primer mix were used in a second PCR of roughly 6 to 11 cycles. TCRdb called the 5' RACE reads again in MiXCR, with one record for every CDR3 protein. In the table there are some 1.6 million distinct CDR3 sequences, around 36% of which are singletons. Sequenced sample: blood. These receptors were taken from a woman aged 25 to 39 in good health.

This chain uses TRBV12-3 or TRBV12-4 with TRBJ2-1; 13 bases map to TRBD2. This CDR3 region has 17 residues. V shed 2 bases, J shed 7 bases, and the junction held 8 bases outside the gene matches. The CDR3, as DNA: TGTGCCAGCAGTTTATTCCCCGGGACTAGCGGGAAAAATGAGCAGTTCTTC. Translation: CASSLFPGTSGKNEQFF.

This clonotype turned up a few times. The chain has TRBV2 and TRBJ2-3; 13 bases fit TRBD2. The germline V gene has CDR1 SNHLY and CDR2 FYNNEI. This CDR3 is built from 15 residues. V trimming: 7 bases; J trimming: 6 bases; junction bases outside the gene matches: 7. CDR3 sequence reads: CASNRLAGGPDTQYF. CDR3 DNA: TGTGCCAGCAATCGACTAGCGGGGGGTCCGGATACGCAGTATTTT.

A note on this clonotype: Its ends do not fully match the called genes, so a read error is possible. The V gene is TRBV15, the J gene TRBJ2-7; the match to TRBD2 covers 8 bases. The tail of the sequence fits TRBJ2-5 better, so the J call may be wrong. The CDR3 consists of 16 residues. CDR1 and CDR2 from the germline V gene are LNHNV and YYDKDF (reference sequence). CDR3 sequence reads: CATGRDRLAGAETQYF. For the CDR3, the DNA is TGCGCCACCGGCAGAGATCGGCTAGCGGGCGCTGAGACCCAGTACTTC.

The DNA for the CDR3 is TGTGCCAGCAGTCAATCAACAGGGGGGGATGAAAAACTGTTTTTT. This gives the protein CASSQSTGGDEKLFF. This chain uses TRBV7-9 with TRBJ1-4; 8 bases fit TRBD1. Trimming took 6 bases from V and 6 from J; bases not matched to a gene: 9. The CDR3 is 15 residues long. Germline V gene sequence: CDR1 SEHNR, CDR2 FQNEAQ (reference sequence). Combining the CDR3 with reference TRBV7-9 and TRBJ1-4 gives the whole variable domain DTGVSQNPRHKITKRGQNVTFRCDPISEHNRLYWYRQTLGQGPEFLTYFQNEAQLEKSRLLSDRFSAERPKGSFSTLEIQRTEQGDSAMYLCASSQSTGGDEKLFFGSGTQLSVL.

Only a few counts were recorded for this clonotype. V usage is TRBV2 and J usage is TRBJ1-2; 7 bases are shared with TRBD1. The CDR3 totals 13 residues. After removal of 6 bases from V and 4 bases from J, the junction contained 5 bases not matched to a gene. Per germline, CDR1 SNHLY and CDR2 FYNNEI. The CDR3, as DNA: TGTGCCAGCAGATTGACAGGGCCCTATGGCTACACCTTC. Its translation: CASRLTGPYGYTF.

As to this clonotype: One end of the junction fails to match germline, which may point to a read error. This rearrangement joins TRBV9 to TRBJ2-2, with 8 bases lining up with TRBD2. This CDR3 has 16 amino acids. In germline, CDR1 is SGDLS, CDR2 YYNGEE. For the CDR3, the DNA is TGTGCCAGCAGCCTCCGTGAGCGGGGGTCCACCGGGGAGCGGTTTTTT. It is translated as CASSLRERGSTGERFF.

Worth noting for this clonotype: A single base separates this from a much larger clone, so it may be a read error. The chain has TRBV7-9 and TRBJ1-5, with D uncertain. The CDR3 contains 15 residues. Between the trimmed V and J ends, which lost 2 bases and 2 bases, there was a span of 10 bases. Germline V gene lookup returns CDR1 SEHNR and CDR2 FQNEAQ (reference sequence). As DNA, the CDR3 is TGTGCCAGCAGCTTAACGGGGTCTGGCAATCAGCCCCAGCATTTT. Translating gives CASSLTGSGNQPQHF.

Written as DNA, the CDR3 is TGTGCCAGCAGCCAAGAACCGACAGGGGGCATGAAGACCCAGTACTTC. It translates to CASSQEPTGGMKTQYF. The chain carries TRBV3-1 and TRBJ2-5; 10 bases line up with TRBD1. CDR1 and CDR2 (germline): LGHDT, YNNKEL (reference sequence). V was pared by 0 bases and J by 6 bases, with 7 bases of the junction left unmatched. The CDR3 is made up of 16 amino acids.

For this clonotype: A much larger clone differs by one base, so this may be a read error. The chain uses TRBV12-3 or TRBV12-4 and TRBJ2-4, with a tentative D call TRBD2 (6 bases). Gene TRBJ2-7 matches the end of the DNA better, so the J call may be wrong. The CDR3 contains 14 residues. CDR3 in amino acids: CAGRPGEGSYEQYF. In DNA, the CDR3 is TGTGCCGGCAGGCCGGGGGAAGGGTCGTACGAGCAGTACTTC.

The chain is built from TRBV4-1 and TRBJ1-5; D remains ambiguous. The germline gives CDR1 MGHRA, CDR2 YSYEKL. CDR3 length equals 15 residues. Trimming took off 1 base at V and 4 bases at J, with 11 bases between the two ends. CDR3 nucleotide sequence: TGCGCCAGCAGCCAAGTTCTAACTTCGAATCAGCCCCAGCATTTT. It translates to CASSQVLTSNQPQHF.

This clonotype has a handful of counts. This sequence joins TRBV4-2 and TRBJ1-1, with TRBD1 identical over 8 bases. The CDR3 consists of 16 residues. With V trimmed by 4 bases and J by 0 bases, 7 bases remained unmatched. Germline loops: CDR1 LGHNA, CDR2 YNFKEQ. The CDR3 spells CASSPFGQGLNTEAFF. The CDR3 nucleotides are TGTGCCAGCAGCCCCTTCGGACAGGGTCTGAACACTGAAGCTTTCTTT.

The chain is built from TRBV21-1 and TRBJ2-7; TRBD2 reflects the table's D call only, with no check against the DNA. TRBV21-1 is recorded as a pseudogene. There are 14 residues in the CDR3. In nucleotides, the CDR3 is TGTGCCAGCCGGACTGCTGGAGACTCCTACGAGCAGTACTTC. Translation gives CASRTAGDSYEQYF.

V gene TRBV12-3 or TRBV12-4 combines with J gene TRBJ1-2; no clear D gene. This CDR3 has 14 residues. V lost 6 bases and J 4 bases, leaving 15 bases between the germline ends. As DNA, the CDR3 is TGTGCCAGCAGCCCCGGACGGAGGAGCTATGGCTACACCTTC. As protein: CASSPGRRSYGYTF.

This clonotype occurred a few times. The chain links TRBV4-1 to TRBJ2-5, with TRBD1 matching 7 bases. CDR3 length equals 18 residues. Germline V gene sequence: CDR1 MGHRA, CDR2 YSYEKL. Trimming cost V 3 bases and J 4 bases; bases outside gene matches: 17. CDR3 in DNA: TGCGCCAGCAGCCATTATCAGGATAGGACAGGCTACCCAGAGACCCAGTACTTC. Translated: CASSHYQDRTGYPETQYF.

This clonotype was found once. This sequence joins TRBV20-1 and TRBJ2-4; 7 bases are a match to TRBD2. The closer fit of TRBJ2-5 to the DNA end suggests the J call may be wrong. This CDR3 is built from 14 residues. Germline loops: CDR1 DFQATT, CDR2 SNEGSKA (reference sequence). Here the CDR3 DNA reads TGCAGTGCTCGTCAAGAGGGAGGGAGAGAGACCCAGTACTTC. Protein product: CSARQEGGRETQYF.

This sequence joins TRBV12-3 or TRBV12-4 and TRBJ1-1; D unresolved. The V and J ends lost 5 bases and 6 bases respectively, with 10 bases between them. The CDR3 contains 12 residues. DNA for the CDR3: TGTGCCAGCAGTCCAACGTCACCTGAAGCTTTCTTT. This codes for CASSPTSPEAFF.

This sequence joins TRBV28 and TRBJ2-4, with D perhaps matching TRBD1 (6 bases). The CDR3 contains 15 residues. CDR1 is MDHEN and CDR2 is SYDVKM in the germline V gene. V was pared by 4 bases and J by 3 bases, with 13 bases between. Written as DNA, the CDR3 is TGTGCCAGCAGTTCGGGACAAGGGGACAAAAACATTCAGTACTTC. The encoded protein is CASSSGQGDKNIQYF. Full variable domain (remainder filled in from reference TRBV28 and TRBJ2-4): DVKVTQSSRYLVKRTGEKVFLECVQDMDHENMFWYRQDPGLGLRLIYFSYDVKMKEKGDIPEGYSVSREKKERFSLILESASTNQTSMYLCASSSGQGDKNIQYFGAGTRLSVL.

This chain connects TRBV7-8 to TRBJ1-4; a possible D gene is TRBD1 (6 bases). Germline loops: CDR1 SGHVS, CDR2 FQNEAQ. This CDR3 has 13 amino acids. The ends were cut back, 7 bases at V and 8 bases at J, with 14 bases in the middle. CDR3 sequence (DNA): TGTGCCAGCACCACGGTAGACAGGGAAAAACTGTTTTTT. It translates to CASTTVDREKLFF. Supplemented by reference TRBV7-8 and TRBJ1-4, the full variable domain reads GAGVSQSPRYKVAKRGQDVALRCDPISGHVSLFWYQQALGQGPEFLTYFQNEAQLDKSGLPSDRFFAERPEGSVSTLKIQRTQQEDSAVYLCASTTVDREKLFFGSGTQLSVL.

This clonotype was counted only a few times. The rearrangement joins TRBV12-3 or TRBV12-4 to TRBJ2-2; D uncertain. The CDR3 is 13 amino acids. The V gene lost 7 bases and the J gene lost 7 bases, with 13 bases spanning the gap. CDR3: CASTSWAVGELFF. The CDR3 DNA follows: TGTGCCAGCACCTCCTGGGCGGTCGGGGAGCTGTTTTTT.

The sample holds a few counts of this clonotype. The chain carries TRBV28 and TRBJ2-7; D might be TRBD2 (6 bases). V was trimmed by 8 bases and J by 6 bases, leaving 14 bases between them. The CDR3 runs to 12 residues. Looked up from germline, CDR1 is MDHEN and CDR2 is SYDVKM. The CDR3 loop is CASWGLEREQYF. CDR3 DNA: TGTGCCAGCTGGGGACTTGAGCGCGAGCAGTACTTC.

This clonotype came up a few times. The chain joins TRBV5-1 to TRBJ1-6, with 7 nucleotides matching TRBD1. Germline CDR1 SGHRS, CDR2 YFSETQ. The CDR3 is 13 amino acids. With 6 bases clipped from V and 7 bases from J, the junction kept 4 bases outside the gene matches. The CDR3, as DNA: TGCGCCAGCACAGACAGGGAAAATTCACCCCTCCACTTT. Its translation: CASTDRENSPLHF.